The T cell receptor (beta chain) described here comes from a study of neurological immune-mediated disorders. CDR3 length: 15 residues. V was pared by 2 bases and J by 7 bases, with 14 bases between. TCRdb recomputed calls from the 5' RACE reads with MiXCR, one row per CDR3 protein. The sample holds about 42,000 distinct CDR3 sequences; 20% to 25% are singletons and the top ten take roughly 4.7%. This clonotype has a count of ten or more. Stated time point: technical triplicate 3. The unsorted libraries were prepared from 2 million PBMCs (stored at -80 C). The TCR originated in a man in his 60s with HTLV-1-associated myelopathy (HAM/TSP). Material for sequencing was PBMCs. This chain uses TRBV12-3 or TRBV12-4 with TRBJ1-4; D may be TRBD1 (6 bases). CDR3 coding DNA: TGTGCCAGCAGTTTACTACAGGGAGGGAGTGAAAAACTGTTTTTT. It specifies CASSLLQGGSEKLFF.